The 23 T cell receptor beta chains below were found in one sample sequenced in a study of cytomegalovirus exposure and HLA in healthy donors. Vbeta (60) and Jbeta (13) primers were used in the PCR. Produced via immunoSEQ multiplex PCR; TCRdb's table is partial and in-frame only. The table shows fewer than 70,000 clones, with about 74% occurring only once. The source material was PBMCs. The receptors were gathered from a woman in her sixties in good health and CMV-seropositive.

This clone was counted once. CDR3 residues: CASSLDQVSSPLHF. The CDR3 DNA reads as TGTGCCAGCAGCTTAGATCAGGTGTCCTCACCCCTCCACTTT. J is TRBJ1-6 and V is TRBV11-2; the D is unclear. Trimming took 0 bases from V and 10 from J, leaving 10 bases between them. The CDR3 length is 14 residues. Germline V gives CDR1 SGHAT, CDR2 FQNNGV.

The chain is built from TRBV6-1 and TRBJ2-1, with a possible D match to TRBD2 (6 bases). V lost 6 bases, J lost 8 bases, and 17 bases lay in between. CDR3 length: 14 amino acids. Germline values: CDR1 MNHNS, CDR2 SASEGT. CDR3 in DNA: TGTGCCAGCAGACCCTCATGGTGGGGGGATGAGCAGTTCTTC. It encodes CASRPSWWGDEQFF.

The chain employs TRBV15 and TRBJ2-7; tentative D call: TRBD2 (7 bases). This CDR3 is built from 15 residues. V was clipped by 3 bases and J by 6 bases, with 18 bases between them. Germline values: CDR1 LNHNV, CDR2 YYDKDF (reference sequence). The CDR3 here is CATSRKGGETSEQYF. The CDR3 DNA reads as TGTGCCACCAGCAGGAAAGGGGGGGAAACTAGCGAGCAGTACTTC.

The rearrangement uses TRBV29-1 and TRBJ1-2; maybe TRBD1 (6 bases). The CDR3 has 12 residues. Between the trimmed V and J ends, which lost 3 bases and 6 bases, there was a span of 11 bases. Germline CDR1 and CDR2: SQVTM and ANQGSEA. CDR3 region: CSVEFSGDGYTF. In DNA, the CDR3 is TGCAGCGTTGAGTTTTCAGGGGATGGCTACACCTTC.

CDR3 bases: TGCGCCAGCAGCCAACCGGGACAGGACCTTCGGGGGGTCCACTTT. Translated: CASSQPGQDLRGVHF. The chain combines TRBV4-1 with TRBJ1-6, with 8 bases that match TRBD1. Per the germline V gene, CDR1 is MGHRA and CDR2 is YSYEKL. The CDR3 spans 15 residues. V trimming: 2 bases; J trimming: 17 bases; junction bases outside the gene matches: 14.

This chain joins TRBV10-3 and TRBJ1-3; D uncertain. The CDR3 is 14 amino acids. V was pared by 1 base and J by 0 bases, with 4 bases between. CDR1 is ENHRY and CDR2 is SYGVKD in the germline V gene. The CDR3 protein is CAISEYISGNTIYF. Here the CDR3 DNA reads TGTGCCATCAGTGAGTACATCTCTGGAAACACCATATATTTT.

The genes are TRBV18 and TRBJ1-1; D is uncertain. V gave up 5 bases and J gave up 0 bases, with 7 bases separating them. This CDR3 is 13 amino acids long. CDR1 is KGHSH, CDR2 LQKENI, per germline. CDR3 loop: CASSSSVNTEAFF. CDR3 DNA sequence: TGTGCCAGCTCATCCTCGGTGAACACTGAAGCTTTCTTT. The whole variable domain, remainder taken from reference TRBV18 and TRBJ1-1, is NAGVMQNPRHLVRRRGQEARLRCSPMKGHSHVYWYRQLPEEGLKFMVYLQKENIIDESGMPKERFSAEFPKEGPSILRIQQVVRGDSAAYFCASSSSVNTEAFFGQGTRLTVV.

The chain couples TRBV5-4 to TRBJ2-2, with TRBD2 identical over 10 bases. The junction had 8 bases not matched to a gene; V was cut back by 4 bases and J by 5 bases. The CDR3 runs 16 residues. Germline CDR1 is SGHNT and CDR2 is YYREEE (reference sequence). Here the CDR3 reads CASSQPLAGVTGELFF. The CDR3 DNA reads as TGTGCCAGCAGCCAGCCCCTAGCGGGAGTAACCGGGGAGCTGTTTTTT.

The chain uses TRBV10-3 and TRBJ1-2, with 10 nucleotides matching TRBD1. Germline V gene lookup returns CDR1 ENHRY and CDR2 SYGVKD. Trimming at V came to 7 bases and at J to 8 bases, leaving 10 bases not matched to a gene. The CDR3 has 14 residues. The CDR3 is CAITDSRDRGGYTF. The CDR3 region has the DNA TGTGCCATCACCGACTCCCGGGACAGGGGAGGCTACACCTTC.

V usage is TRBV12-5 and J usage is TRBJ1-2, with no clear D. The CDR3 totals 12 residues. Looked up from germline, CDR1 is LGHNT and CDR2 is FRNRAP. Deletions cut 6 bases from V and 4 bases from J, with 9 bases between. CDR3 DNA sequence: TGTGCTAGTGGGACTGATATCTATGGCTACACCTTC. Its protein product is CASGTDIYGYTF.

This chain joins TRBV11-2 and TRBJ1-1; D unresolved. V lost 3 bases, J lost 0 bases, and 17 bases lay in between. This CDR3 has 17 amino acids. Germline V gene lookup returns CDR1 SGHAT and CDR2 FQNNGV. The CDR3 loop reads CASSFGSGLGMNTEAFF. CDR3 nucleotide sequence: TGTGCCAGCAGCTTCGGTAGCGGCTTGGGGATGAACACTGAAGCTTTCTTT.

The chain has TRBV28 and TRBJ2-1; TRBD2 might be the D (6 bases). The V end lost 8 bases, the J end lost 0 bases, and 8 bases lay between the germline ends. The CDR3 has 13 amino acids. Germline-derived CDR1 and CDR2 are MDHEN and SYDVKM. The CDR3 coding sequence is TGTGCCAGCCGGGGGAGCTCCTACAATGAGCAGTTCTTC. This translates into CASRGSSYNEQFF.

For the CDR3, the DNA is TGCGCCAGCAGCCCCGGACAGGGGGCATACGAGCAGTACTTC. This translates into CASSPGQGAYEQYF. This chain uses TRBV4-1 with TRBJ2-7; 11 bases align to TRBD1. Trimming cost V 4 bases and J 4 bases; bases outside gene matches: 3. CDR3 length: 14 residues. Germline V gives CDR1 MGHRA, CDR2 YSYEKL.

J is TRBJ1-4 and V is TRBV30; 9 positions match TRBD1. Germline assignment: CDR1 GTSNPN and CDR2 SVGIG (reference sequence). This CDR3 is built from 14 residues. The junction had 8 bases not matched to a gene; V was cut back by 4 bases and J by 8 bases. The CDR3 nucleotides are TGTGCCTGGAATCCGGGACAGGGAAACGAAAAACTGTTTTTT. It codes for CAWNPGQGNEKLFF.

CDR3 region: CASSQVPGQGARTEAFF. In nucleotides, the CDR3 is TGTGCCAGCAGCCAAGTCCCGGGACAGGGGGCGAGGACTGAAGCTTTCTTT. The chain carries TRBV14 and TRBJ1-1; 12 bases align to TRBD1. J was trimmed by 5 bases and V by 1 base; bases with no gene match: 8. CDR3 length equals 17 residues. The V gene's germline CDR1 is SGHDN and CDR2 FVKESK. The full variable domain, with the rest looked up from reference TRBV14 and TRBJ1-1, is EAGVTQFPSHSVIEKGQTVTLRCDPISGHDNLYWYRRVMGKEIKFLLHFVKESKQDESGMPNNRFLAERTGGTYSTLKVQPAELEDSGVYFCASSQVPGQGARTEAFFGQGTRLTVV.

The chain joins TRBV6-5 to TRBJ1-1, with D possibly being TRBD1 (6 bases). Germline values: CDR1 MNHEY, CDR2 SVGAGI. V lost 7 bases to trimming and J lost 3 bases, with 15 bases between them. The CDR3 loop spans 14 amino acids. CDR3 coding DNA: TGTGCCAGCACCTCCAGCAGGGGCTACACTGAAGCTTTCTTT. This sequence encodes CASTSSRGYTEAFF.

The chain combines TRBV6-1 with TRBJ2-7, with TRBD2 matching 12 bases. Germline-derived CDR1 and CDR2 are MNHNS and SASEGT. The trim removed 6 bases at V and 1 base at J, leaving 4 bases unmatched. There are 15 residues in the CDR3. The CDR3 sequence is CASSHGLAGSYEQYF. CDR3 DNA: TGTGCCAGCAGCCACGGACTAGCGGGATCCTACGAGCAGTACTTC.

J is TRBJ1-4 and V is TRBV18, with TRBD1 matching over 8 bases. CDR1 KGHSH and CDR2 LQKENI come from the germline V gene. The CDR3 is made up of 14 amino acids. Trimming cost V 4 bases and J 7 bases; bases outside gene matches: 5. CDR3 nucleotide sequence: TGTGCCAGCTCACGAGGACAGGGAGGTGAAAAACTGTTTTTT. It codes for CASSRGQGGEKLFF.

The chain is built from TRBV6-6 and TRBJ2-2; TRBD2 matches 13 bases. Germline lookup yields CDR1 MNHNY and CDR2 SVGAGI (reference sequence). J lost 0 bases, V lost 5 bases, and 0 bases had no gene match. This CDR3 region has 16 residues. The CDR3 reads CASSGLAGANTGELFF. The CDR3 DNA sequence: TGTGCCAGCAGTGGACTAGCGGGAGCGAACACCGGGGAGCTGTTTTTT.

This clone was counted only a few times. CDR3 bases: TGTGCCAGCAGCTTCCCCCCCACGGGTCCCCATGAGCAGTTCTTC. This sequence encodes CASSFPPTGPHEQFF. This sequence joins TRBV7-3 and TRBJ2-1; D gene ambiguous. Germline V gene data show CDR1 as SGHTA and CDR2 as FQGTGA. This CDR3 has 15 residues. The germline V and J ends were trimmed by 3 bases and 8 bases, with 17 bases remaining between them.

This chain uses TRBV27 with TRBJ2-3; a possible D gene is TRBD2 (6 bases). Trimming pared 5 bases from V and 4 bases from J, leaving 10 bases between. CDR1 and CDR2 (germline): MNHEY, SMNVEV (reference sequence). This CDR3 has 13 residues. This chain's CDR3 is CASSPWGADTQYF. The CDR3 DNA follows: TGTGCCAGCAGTCCCTGGGGGGCAGATACGCAGTATTTT.

The J gene is TRBJ2-5, the V gene TRBV30, with TRBD2 as a possible D gene (6 bases). Germline-derived CDR1 and CDR2 are GTSNPN and SVGIG (reference sequence). V lost 3 bases and J lost 2, with 10 bases in between. CDR3 length: 13 amino acids. CDR3 DNA sequence: TGTGCCTGGAGCGGCGGGAAACAAGAGACCCAGTACTTC. It yields the protein CAWSGGKQETQYF.

The J gene is TRBJ1-2, the V gene TRBV5-6, with TRBD1 matching 10 bases. Germline V gene sequence: CDR1 SGHDT, CDR2 YYEEEE. V dropped 4 bases and J dropped 7; count of bases not matched to a gene: 7. This CDR3 is 14 amino acids long. CDR3 in amino acids: CASSSGTGVFGYTF. The CDR3 DNA reads TGTGCCAGCAGCAGCGGGACAGGGGTCTTTGGCTACACCTTC.